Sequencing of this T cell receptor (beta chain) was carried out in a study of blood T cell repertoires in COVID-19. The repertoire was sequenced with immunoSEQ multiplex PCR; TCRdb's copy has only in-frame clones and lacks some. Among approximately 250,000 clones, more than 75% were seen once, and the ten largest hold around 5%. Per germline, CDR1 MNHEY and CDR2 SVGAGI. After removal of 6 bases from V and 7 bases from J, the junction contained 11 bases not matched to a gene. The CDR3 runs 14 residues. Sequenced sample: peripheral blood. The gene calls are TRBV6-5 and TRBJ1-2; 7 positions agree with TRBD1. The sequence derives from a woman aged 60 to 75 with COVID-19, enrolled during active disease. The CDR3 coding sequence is TGTGCCAGCAGAGTTACATTGACAGGGTTTGGCTACACCTTC. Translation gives CASRVTLTGFGYTF.